This is a list of T cell receptor beta chains from one sample in a study of Ad26.COV2.S vaccination and SARS-CoV-2 variants. Sequencing was performed with immunoSEQ multiplex PCR; in TCRdb, only in-frame clones are kept and a portion is missing. The profile covers about 370,000 clones, with more than 85% appearing a single time and approximately 3.7% taken by the ten largest. The sample consisted of peripheral blood, taken in a trial of Ad26.COV2.S vaccine versus placebo. These TCRs come from a person aged 18-60 years who received the Ad26.COV2.S COVID-19 vaccine or a placebo. Both conserved end residues are part of each CDR3. Each record gives: J gene, V gene, D gene, clone size, CDR3 DNA, CDR3 protein. A D gene is named only where the DNA matches it firmly. The size field is filled for only some rows; it gives once, few, many or a size class.

j_gene: TRBJ1-1
v_gene: TRBV19
d_gene: TRBD1
abundance: NA
CDR3nt: TGTGCCAGTAGTATGGACAGGGGCTTGAGGGCTGAAGCTTTCTTT
CDR3aa: CASSMDRGLRAEAFF

j_gene: TRBJ2-3
v_gene: TRBV7-8
d_gene: NA
abundance: NA
CDR3nt: TGTGCCAGCAGCGTAAGTGCGGGCACAGATACGCAGTATTTT
CDR3aa: CASSVSAGTDTQYF

j_gene: TRBJ2-7
v_gene: TRBV10-3
d_gene: NA
abundance: NA
CDR3nt: TGTGCCATCAGTGAAACCCGGACAGTAACCTACGAGCAGTACTTC
CDR3aa: CAISETRTVTYEQYF

j_gene: TRBJ1-2
v_gene: TRBV5-5
d_gene: TRBD1
abundance: NA
CDR3nt: TGTGCCAGCAGCTTTGACAGGGGCTGGGGCTACACCTTC
CDR3aa: CASSFDRGWGYTF

j_gene: TRBJ2-1
v_gene: TRBV25-1
d_gene: TRBD2
abundance: NA
CDR3nt: TGTGCCAGCAGTGAGGCTAGCGGGGGTTGGAATGAGCAGTTCTTC
CDR3aa: CASSEASGGWNEQFF

j_gene: TRBJ1-3
v_gene: TRBV3-1/TRBV3-2
d_gene: NA
abundance: NA
CDR3nt: TGTGCCAGCAGCCCGCGAGGAAACACCATATATTTT
CDR3aa: CASSPRGNTIYF

j_gene: TRBJ2-2
v_gene: TRBV18
d_gene: NA
abundance: NA
CDR3nt: TGTGCCAGCTCGGCACAGAACACCGGGGAGCTGTTTTTT
CDR3aa: CASSAQNTGELFF

j_gene: TRBJ1-1
v_gene: TRBV5-1
d_gene: NA
abundance: NA
CDR3nt: TGCGCCAGCAGCTCCGGACATACAAGCACTGAGGAAGCTTTCTTT
CDR3aa: CASSSGHTSTEEAFF

j_gene: TRBJ1-4
v_gene: TRBV7-9
d_gene: NA
abundance: NA
CDR3nt: TGTGCCAGCAGCTTAGGGGCAAGTATAGAGGCCGAAAAACTGTTTTTT
CDR3aa: CASSLGASIEAEKLFF

j_gene: TRBJ1-5
v_gene: TRBV6-6
d_gene: NA
abundance: NA
CDR3nt: TGTGCCAGCAGTTACTCGGACCCCAGCAATCAGCCCCAGCATTTT
CDR3aa: CASSYSDPSNQPQHF

j_gene: TRBJ1-1
v_gene: TRBV5-1
d_gene: NA
abundance: NA
CDR3nt: TGCGCCAGCAGCTTGGTGGGGGCGGGTGGCACTGAAGCTTTCTTT
CDR3aa: CASSLVGAGGTEAFF

j_gene: TRBJ2-7
v_gene: TRBV4-1
d_gene: TRBD1
abundance: NA
CDR3nt: TGCGCCAGCAGCCAAGATGAGACAGGGGGCGGGTACGAGCAGTACTTC
CDR3aa: CASSQDETGGGYEQYF

j_gene: TRBJ1-2
v_gene: TRBV3-1/TRBV3-2
d_gene: NA
abundance: NA
CDR3nt: TGTGCCAGCAGCCATTCTACAGGAGCCTATGGCTACACCTTC
CDR3aa: CASSHSTGAYGYTF

j_gene: TRBJ2-7
v_gene: TRBV4-3
d_gene: NA
abundance: NA
CDR3nt: TGCGCCAGCAGCCGGAGGGTGAGCTCCTACGAGCAGTACTTC
CDR3aa: CASSRRVSSYEQYF

j_gene: TRBJ2-3
v_gene: TRBV6-5
d_gene: NA
abundance: NA
CDR3nt: TGTGCCAGCATAGCACTCCCCGGGGTAGATACGCAGTATTTT
CDR3aa: CASIALPGVDTQYF

j_gene: TRBJ2-7
v_gene: TRBV3-1/TRBV3-2
d_gene: TRBD2
abundance: NA
CDR3nt: TGTGCCAGCAGCCAAGGACTAGCGGGGATCTCCTACGAGCAGTACTTC
CDR3aa: CASSQGLAGISYEQYF

j_gene: TRBJ2-3
v_gene: TRBV27
d_gene: TRBD2
abundance: NA
CDR3nt: TGTGCCAGCAGTTTAGCGACTAGCGGGGACACAGATACGCAGTATTTT
CDR3aa: CASSLATSGDTDTQYF

j_gene: TRBJ1-2
v_gene: TRBV19
d_gene: NA
abundance: NA
CDR3nt: TGTGCCAGTAGTCCTTCAGGGACCTTTGCCGGTATGGGCTACACCTTC
CDR3aa: CASSPSGTFAGMGYTF

j_gene: TRBJ1-6
v_gene: TRBV2
d_gene: NA
abundance: NA
CDR3nt: TGTGCCAGCAGTGACAGCCTTAGCTCCTATAATTCACCCCTCCACTTT
CDR3aa: CASSDSLSSYNSPLHF

j_gene: TRBJ2-7
v_gene: TRBV2
d_gene: TRBD2
abundance: NA
CDR3nt: TGTGCCAGCAGTGGACTAGCGGGGGTCTCCGAGCAGTACTTC
CDR3aa: CASSGLAGVSEQYF

j_gene: TRBJ2-1
v_gene: TRBV15
d_gene: TRBD2
abundance: NA
CDR3nt: TGTGCCACCAGCAGAGAAGCTCCCCTTCTTGGGGGGGGGATGTACAATGAGCAGTTCTTC
CDR3aa: CATSREAPLLGGGMYNEQFF

j_gene: TRBJ1-2
v_gene: TRBV7-2
d_gene: NA
abundance: NA
CDR3nt: TGTGCCAGCAGCTTAGACGGTCTGGGGGCGCGGGGCTACACCTTC
CDR3aa: CASSLDGLGARGYTF

j_gene: TRBJ2-7
v_gene: TRBV5-1
d_gene: NA
abundance: NA
CDR3nt: TGCGCCAGCAGCTTGGGGGGGGGCTTGGGGGTCTACGAGCAGTACTTC
CDR3aa: CASSLGGGLGVYEQYF

j_gene: TRBJ2-5
v_gene: TRBV9
d_gene: NA
abundance: NA
CDR3nt: TGTGCCAGCAGCCCCGATTATAGGACAGAACCCAACCAAGAGACCCAGTACTTC
CDR3aa: CASSPDYRTEPNQETQYF

j_gene: TRBJ2-5
v_gene: TRBV4-1
d_gene: NA
abundance: NA
CDR3nt: TGCGCCAGCAGCCAAGAAATCGGGGAGACCCAGTACTTC
CDR3aa: CASSQEIGETQYF

j_gene: TRBJ1-4
v_gene: TRBV6-6
d_gene: NA
abundance: NA
CDR3nt: TGTGCCAGCAGTTATGGAGGACTTAATGAAAAACTGTTTTTT
CDR3aa: CASSYGGLNEKLFF

j_gene: TRBJ1-5
v_gene: TRBV7-2
d_gene: NA
abundance: NA
CDR3nt: TGTGCCAGCAGTAGAGAAGGGTATAATCAGCCCCAGCATTTT
CDR3aa: CASSREGYNQPQHF

j_gene: TRBJ1-3
v_gene: TRBV10-3
d_gene: TRBD1
abundance: NA
CDR3nt: TGTGCCATCAGGGGGGACAGGACCCCTGGAAACACCATATATTTT
CDR3aa: CAIRGDRTPGNTIYF

j_gene: TRBJ2-1
v_gene: TRBV6-5
d_gene: NA
abundance: NA
CDR3nt: TGTGCCAGCAGTTACCAAGGACCAAAGCACAATGAGCAGTTCTTC
CDR3aa: CASSYQGPKHNEQFF

j_gene: TRBJ2-7
v_gene: TRBV7-2
d_gene: TRBD2
abundance: NA
CDR3nt: TGTGCCAGCAGCCGACCGGGGGGGCACGAGCAGTACTTC
CDR3aa: CASSRPGGHEQYF

j_gene: TRBJ2-3
v_gene: TRBV25-1
d_gene: NA
abundance: once
CDR3nt: TGTGCCAGCAGTGAAGGGTTAGCTCCGGGTACGCAGTATTTT
CDR3aa: CASSEGLAPGTQYF

j_gene: TRBJ2-5
v_gene: TRBV7-9
d_gene: NA
abundance: NA
CDR3nt: TGTGCCAGCAGCTTAAATTTGGTCGCCCAGTACTTC
CDR3aa: CASSLNLVAQYF

j_gene: TRBJ2-7
v_gene: TRBV6-5
d_gene: NA
abundance: NA
CDR3nt: TGTGCCAGCAGTTACGATGTCTCCTACGAGCAGTACTTC
CDR3aa: CASSYDVSYEQYF

j_gene: TRBJ2-2
v_gene: TRBV6-6
d_gene: TRBD1
abundance: NA
CDR3nt: TGTGCCAGCGGAGAAGGGACAGTTACGAACACCGGGGAGCTGTTTTTT
CDR3aa: CASGEGTVTNTGELFF

j_gene: TRBJ1-1
v_gene: TRBV5-5
d_gene: TRBD1
abundance: NA
CDR3nt: TGTGCCAGCAGCTTAGACAGGGGCGCGGTTTATCAAGCTTTCTTT
CDR3aa: CASSLDRGAVYQAFF